These 25 T cell receptor beta chains were all obtained from the same sample, sequenced in a study of T cell changes during pregnancy in multiple sclerosis. Libraries were prepared by immunoSEQ multiplex PCR; TCRdb keeps only in-frame clonotypes and omits some of them. The table has 25,000 to 35,000 clones, roughly 90% seen once. This material consisted of CD4+ T cells from peripheral blood mononuclear cells, taken in the second trimester of pregnancy. All receptors derive from a female donor in good health, enrolled as a control in a pregnancy study.

The CDR3 DNA sequence: TGTGCCAGCAGCTTTAGCGGGGGGGAAACAGATACGCAGTATTTT. It codes for CASSFSGGETDTQYF. The gene calls are TRBV11-3 and TRBJ2-3; 11 nucleotides agree with TRBD2. With V trimmed by 3 bases and J by 3 bases, 2 bases remained unmatched. CDR1 SGHNT and CDR2 YENEEA come from the germline V gene. The CDR3 is made up of 15 amino acids.

This clone is labeled as medium-sized (0.01 to 0.1%). V and J are TRBV27 and TRBJ1-1, with a tentative D call TRBD1 (5 bases). Trimming took 2 bases from V and 2 from J, leaving 9 bases between them. The CDR3 is made up of 14 amino acids. The V gene's germline CDR1 is MNHEY and CDR2 SMNVEV (reference sequence). In nucleotides, the CDR3 is TGTGCCAGCAGTTTAACAGGACCCAACACTGAAGCTTTCTTT. Translation gives CASSLTGPNTEAFF.

The chain joins TRBV6-1 to TRBJ1-5; no clear D. There are 14 residues in the CDR3. Germline V gene sequence: CDR1 MNHNS, CDR2 SASEGT. V was clipped by 10 bases and J by 1 base, with 14 bases between them. This CDR3 reads CAIRFTSSNQPQHF. The CDR3 DNA is TGTGCCATCCGATTTACGAGCAGCAATCAGCCCCAGCATTTT.

The chain carries TRBV25-1 and TRBJ2-2, with D tentatively TRBD1 (6 bases). Germline CDR1 is MGHDK and CDR2 is SYGVNS. Trimming took 6 bases from V and 6 from J, leaving 26 bases between them. The CDR3 is 18 amino acids. The CDR3 DNA reads TGTGCCAGCAGGGCAGGGAAGGTTCGTGGGGGCAAGGCCGGGGAGCTGTTTTTT. Its translation: CASRAGKVRGGKAGELFF.

The chain carries TRBV5-1 and TRBJ2-2; 8 bases map to TRBD2. The CDR3 is 16 residues long. CDR1 SGHRS and CDR2 YFSETQ come from the germline V gene. The V and J ends lost 2 bases and 1 base, in that order; junction bases with no gene match: 4. CDR3 amino acids: CASSLGSGGNTGELFF. The DNA for the CDR3 is TGCGCCAGCAGCTTAGGAAGCGGGGGGAACACCGGGGAGCTGTTTTTT.

The rearrangement uses TRBV7-9 and TRBJ2-1, with 10 nucleotides matching TRBD2. Germline V gene sequence: CDR1 SEHNR, CDR2 FQNEAQ (reference sequence). The CDR3 extends over 15 amino acids. The ends lost 2 bases at V and 8 bases at J; junction bases unmatched: 6. CDR3 sequence reads: CASSLYPSGGDEQFF. The CDR3 bases are TGTGCCAGCAGCTTATACCCTAGCGGGGGTGATGAGCAGTTCTTC.

The chain carries TRBV7-2 and TRBJ1-5; a weak D match, TRBD1 (5 bases). Germline V gene sequence: CDR1 SGHTA, CDR2 FQGNSA. CDR3 length: 15 amino acids. V shed 4 bases and J shed 7 bases, with 17 bases lying between them. CDR3 DNA sequence: TGTGCCAGCAGCTCAGGGAACCGGCGCGGCCAGCCCCAGCATTTT. Amino acids: CASSSGNRRGQPQHF.

CDR3 nucleotides: TGTGCCTGGAGTGTACAGGCCAACTCTGGAAACACCATATATTTT. Its translation is CAWSVQANSGNTIYF. The chain combines TRBV30 with TRBJ1-3, with a weak D call TRBD1 (5 bases). Germline CDR1 reads GTSNPN; CDR2 reads SVGIG (reference sequence). The CDR3 runs to 15 residues. Trimming stripped 0 bases from V and 0 bases from J, with 9 bases between.

V is TRBV7-9 and J is TRBJ1-1; weak D call: TRBD1 (6 bases). Trimming removed 2 bases from V and 4 bases from J, with 20 bases in between. Germline V gene lookup returns CDR1 SEHNR and CDR2 FQNEAQ (reference sequence). There are 17 residues in the CDR3. DNA of the CDR3: TGTGCCAGCAGCTTATTTGTGGGGAGGGGGGTCGGCACTGAAGCTTTCTTT. It specifies CASSLFVGRGVGTEAFF.

There are a few counts of this clone. The chain couples TRBV5-4 to TRBJ1-1; D unclear. Deletions cut 2 bases from V and 7 bases from J, with 6 bases between. Germline CDR1 and CDR2: SGHNT and YYREEE (reference sequence). The CDR3 spans 11 residues. CDR3 protein: CASSFGSEAFF. The DNA for the CDR3 is TGTGCCAGCAGCTTCGGGAGTGAAGCTTTCTTT.

This clone was seen a handful of times. This chain uses TRBV18 with TRBJ1-1; TRBD1 aligns across 8 bases. The CDR3 loop spans 14 amino acids. Trimming removed 6 bases from V and 5 bases from J; junction bases left unmatched: 8. Per germline, CDR1 KGHSH and CDR2 LQKENI. The CDR3 region is CASSYGQGGTEAFF. In nucleotides, the CDR3 is TGTGCCAGCTCCTACGGACAGGGAGGAACTGAAGCTTTCTTT.

The chain combines TRBV19 with TRBJ1-3; D gene ambiguous. Germline V gene sequence: CDR1 LNHDA, CDR2 SQIVND (reference sequence). The CDR3 sequence is 15 residues long. Trimming took off 1 base at V and 0 bases at J, with 7 bases between the two ends. CDR3 nucleotides: TGTGCCAGTAGTATAGGGGCCGTCTCTGGAAACACCATATATTTT. Protein sequence: CASSIGAVSGNTIYF.

The chain recombines TRBV5-4 with TRBJ2-3; 8 bases map to TRBD1. Germline CDR1 SGHNT, CDR2 YYREEE (reference sequence). After removal of 0 bases from V and 5 bases from J, the junction contained 11 bases not matched to a gene. This CDR3 has 17 residues. CDR3 bases: TGTGCCAGCAGCTTGGAGGTGGGCAGGGGGCGGGTAGATACGCAGTATTTT. Encoded protein: CASSLEVGRGRVDTQYF.

The J gene is TRBJ1-2, the V gene TRBV6-5; unclear D gene. CDR3 length: 14 residues. V lost 8 bases, J lost 1 base, and 14 bases lay in between. Germline V CDR1 and CDR2: MNHEY, SVGAGI. The CDR3 spells CASVEGGSNYGYTF. CDR3 DNA sequence: TGTGCCAGCGTCGAGGGAGGGAGTAACTATGGCTACACCTTC.

Only a few counts were recorded for this clone. The CDR3 DNA sequence: TGTGCCAGCAGCCAAGTTGGGCATTATGGCTACACCTTC. It encodes CASSQVGHYGYTF. The V gene is TRBV14, the J gene TRBJ1-2; no firm D call. V was trimmed by 1 base and J by 5 bases, leaving 8 bases between them. This CDR3 has 13 residues. Germline lookup yields CDR1 SGHDN and CDR2 FVKESK.

The rearrangement links TRBV10-2 to TRBJ2-3; D not resolved. Germline CDR1 WSHSY, CDR2 SAAADI. V lost 4 bases and J lost 4, with 9 bases in between. The CDR3 spans 13 residues. CDR3 DNA: TGCGCCAGCAGTGTTAGCCTTGCAGATACGCAGTATTTT. It translates to CASSVSLADTQYF.

This chain connects TRBV18 to TRBJ2-2; D is perhaps TRBD1 (5 bases). Trimming shortened V by 6 bases and J by 5 bases, and 7 bases separated the two germline ends. The CDR3 sequence is 12 residues long. Germline loops: CDR1 KGHSH, CDR2 LQKENI. CDR3 bases: TGTGCCAGCTCCAAGGGGACCGGGGAGCTGTTTTTT. It specifies CASSKGTGELFF.

This rearrangement joins TRBV28 to TRBJ1-2; 7 bases fit TRBD1. J was trimmed by 1 base and V by 8 bases; bases with no gene match: 7. Germline CDR1 and CDR2: MDHEN and SYDVKM. The CDR3 has 14 amino acids. This CDR3 is CASYSQGRNYGYTF. CDR3 DNA sequence: TGTGCCAGCTATTCACAGGGGCGTAACTATGGCTACACCTTC.

The chain employs TRBV7-9 and TRBJ2-1, with 10 bases that match TRBD2. The CDR3 is made up of 15 amino acids. CDR1 SEHNR and CDR2 FQNEAQ come from the germline V gene (reference sequence). Trimming took 2 bases from V and 6 from J; bases not matched to a gene: 4. CDR3 amino acids: CASSLFSGGLNEQFF. CDR3 in DNA: TGTGCCAGCAGCTTATTTAGCGGGGGGCTCAATGAGCAGTTCTTC.

The V gene is TRBV9, the J gene TRBJ2-7, with a weak D call TRBD2 (6 bases). CDR1 and CDR2 from the germline V gene are SGDLS and YYNGEE. The ends were cut back, 4 bases at V and 3 bases at J, with 14 bases in the middle. The length of the CDR3 is 14 residues. Written as DNA, the CDR3 is TGTGCCAGCAGCCGACATTACGGGGGCTACGAGCAGTACTTC. It translates to CASSRHYGGYEQYF.

The V gene is TRBV5-4, the J gene TRBJ2-1; 8 bases fit TRBD2. CDR3 size: 17 residues. Germline CDR1 is SGHNT and CDR2 is YYREEE (reference sequence). Germline trimming cut 0 bases from V and 2 bases from J; bases unmatched to any gene: 7. The CDR3 here is CASSLDPAGVAYNEQFF. The CDR3 DNA reads TGTGCCAGCAGCTTGGATCCAGCGGGAGTCGCCTACAATGAGCAGTTCTTC.

The V and J genes are TRBV10-3 and TRBJ2-2, with 9 bases identical to TRBD1. V shed 1 base, J shed 1 base, and the junction held 7 bases outside the gene matches. The CDR3 totals 18 residues. Looked up from germline, CDR1 is ENHRY and CDR2 is SYGVKD. CDR3 region: CAISEYRGQNMNTGELFF. CDR3 nucleotide sequence: TGTGCCATCAGTGAGTACAGGGGGCAGAACATGAACACCGGGGAGCTGTTTTTT.

This chain connects TRBV19 to TRBJ2-7; no reliable D call. Trimming took 4 bases from V and 0 from J, leaving 7 bases between them. The CDR3 contains 13 residues. Germline V gene data show CDR1 as LNHDA and CDR2 as SQIVND (reference sequence). The CDR3 coding sequence is TGTGCCAGTAGTAGCGACTTCTCCTACGAGCAGTACTTC. Its protein product is CASSSDFSYEQYF.

This rearrangement joins TRBV7-7 to TRBJ2-3; 7 nucleotides line up with TRBD2. The CDR3 spans 14 residues. CDR1 is SSHAT and CDR2 is FNYEAQ in the germline V gene (reference sequence). V was pared by 5 bases and J by 0 bases, with 2 bases of the junction left unmatched. CDR3 region: CASSAGGSTDTQYF. The CDR3 DNA is TGTGCCAGCAGCGCCGGGGGGAGCACAGATACGCAGTATTTT.

The CDR3 reads CASTAGIRGDTEAFF. The CDR3 DNA is TGTGCCAGTACCGCAGGGATAAGGGGTGACACTGAAGCTTTCTTT. The chain has TRBV19 and TRBJ1-1, with D possibly being TRBD1 (5 bases). Trimming took 7 bases from V and 3 from J, leaving 18 bases between them. The CDR3 is 15 residues long. The germline CDR1 and CDR2 sequences are LNHDA and SQIVND (reference sequence).